This entry concerns a single T cell receptor (beta chain). Its antigen is currently unknown. V lost 5 bases, J lost 6 bases, and 10 bases stayed unmatched. The CDR3 has 16 residues. Germline lookup yields CDR1 SGHVS and CDR2 FNYEAQ. The treatment is: some 20 received Ad26.COV2.S at low or high dose, single or two shots; several received placebo; per-sample allocation not given. Sampling took place 63 days after the first vaccine or placebo injection. An 18-55-year-old adult in Boston served as donor. What was given as vaccine was an Ad26 vector encoding Wuhan-strain SARS-CoV-2 spike. Data came from immunoSEQ multiplex PCR; TCRdb stores just in-frame clones and leaves some out. The sample comprises roughly 450,000 clones, 80% to 95% of which are singletons, and more than 10% rests with the top ten. These data belong to a study of Ad26.COV2.S vaccination and SARS-CoV-2 variants. Whole-study findings and limits: Non-spike TCR breadth was similar in vaccine and placebo recipients. Spike-specific TCR breadth ran higher among vaccine recipients than placebo recipients.

The specimen was peripheral blood, collected in a trial of Ad26.COV2.S vaccine versus placebo. The chain joins TRBV7-6 to TRBJ2-3; 11 positions match TRBD2. The clonotype originates from a person aged 18-60 years who received the Ad26.COV2.S COVID-19 vaccine or a placebo. CDR3 in DNA: TGTGCCAGCAGCGCGCAGGGACTAGCGGCGGGGGATACGCAGTATTTT. Its translation is CASSAQGLAAGDTQYF.